These 5 T cell receptor beta chains were sequenced from one sample in a study of cytomegalovirus exposure and HLA in healthy donors. Sequencing was performed with immunoSEQ multiplex PCR; in TCRdb, only in-frame clones are kept and a portion is missing. The table has 130,000 or so clones, around nine tenths seen once. The sequencing input was PBMCs. Receptor source: a man younger than 45 in good health and CMV-seronegative.

This rearrangement joins TRBV4-2 to TRBJ2-3; TRBD1 agrees at 8 bases. V trimming: 3 bases; J trimming: 6 bases; junction bases outside the gene matches: 11. In germline, CDR1 is LGHNA, CDR2 YNFKEQ. The CDR3 runs 16 residues. The CDR3 here is CASSQGQGARWDTQYF. The CDR3 nucleotides are TGTGCCAGCAGCCAGGGCCAGGGGGCGCGGTGGGATACGCAGTATTTT.

This clone was picked up one time. The chain carries TRBV11-2 and TRBJ2-5, with 8 bases fitting TRBD1. Per germline, CDR1 SGHAT and CDR2 FQNNGV. The V gene end was trimmed by 5 bases and the J gene end by 7 bases; junction bases not matched to a gene: 6. The CDR3 totals 13 residues. The CDR3 DNA sequence: TGTGCCAGCAGCCCAGGACAGGGCTTGACCCAGTACTTC. It translates to CASSPGQGLTQYF.

This chain joins TRBV4-1 and TRBJ2-7, with D tentatively TRBD2 (7 bases). The germline V gene has CDR1 MGHRA and CDR2 YSYEKL. The CDR3 covers 14 residues. The V gene lost 4 bases and the J gene lost 7 bases, with 17 bases spanning the gap. The CDR3, as DNA: TGCGCCAGCAGCCCCGGACAGACGGGGGGAGAGCAGTACTTC. This translates into CASSPGQTGGEQYF.

This clone was observed once. This CDR3 is CASSPGTGRTSYEQYF. CDR3 sequence (DNA): TGTGCCAGTAGTCCAGGGACAGGACGAACGTCCTACGAGCAGTACTTC. The V call is TRBV19, the J call TRBJ2-7; 8 bases map to TRBD1. This CDR3 has 16 amino acids. In germline, CDR1 is LNHDA, CDR2 SQIVND (reference sequence). The V segment lost 5 bases and the J segment 1 base; nucleotides outside the gene matches: 10. Supplemented by reference TRBV19 and TRBJ2-7, the full variable domain reads DGGITQSPKYLFRKEGQNVTLSCEQNLNHDAMYWYRQDPGQGLRLIYYSQIVNDFQKGDIAEGYSVSREKKESFPLTVTSAQKNPTAFYLCASSPGTGRTSYEQYFGPGTRLTVT.

The V call is TRBV5-4, the J call TRBJ2-5, with 9 bases lining up with TRBD2. The junction had 7 bases not matched to a gene; V was cut back by 4 bases and J by 3 bases. The CDR3 is 15 amino acids. CDR1 is SGHNT and CDR2 is YYREEE in the germline V gene (reference sequence). The CDR3 reads CASSPAGGPEETQYF. CDR3 nucleotides: TGTGCCAGCAGCCCTGCGGGGGGGCCAGAAGAGACCCAGTACTTC. Together with reference TRBV5-4 and TRBJ2-5, the CDR3 gives the full variable domain: ETGVTQSPTHLIKTRGQQVTLRCSSQSGHNTVSWYQQALGQGPQFIFQYYREEENGRGNFPPRFSGLQFPNYSSELNVNALELDDSALYLCASSPAGGPEETQYFGPGTRLLVL.